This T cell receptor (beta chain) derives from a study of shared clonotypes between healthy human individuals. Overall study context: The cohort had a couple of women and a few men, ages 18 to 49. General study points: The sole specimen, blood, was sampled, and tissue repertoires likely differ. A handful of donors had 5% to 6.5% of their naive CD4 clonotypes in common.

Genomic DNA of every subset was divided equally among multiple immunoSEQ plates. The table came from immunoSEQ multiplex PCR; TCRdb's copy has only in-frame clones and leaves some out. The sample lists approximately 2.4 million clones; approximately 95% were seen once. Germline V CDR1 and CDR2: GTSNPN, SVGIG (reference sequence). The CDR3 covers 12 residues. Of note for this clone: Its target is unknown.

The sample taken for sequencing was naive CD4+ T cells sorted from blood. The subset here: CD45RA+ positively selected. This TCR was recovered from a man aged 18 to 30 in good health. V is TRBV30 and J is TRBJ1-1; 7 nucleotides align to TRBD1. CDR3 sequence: CAFTGENTEAFF. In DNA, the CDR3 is TGTGCTTTTACAGGGGAAAACACTGAAGCTTTCTTT.